Listed below are T cell receptor beta chains from one sample, sequenced in a study of shared clonotypes between healthy human individuals. Clones were sequenced by immunoSEQ multiplex PCR, and TCRdb holds only the in-frame ones, with some missing. The sample has a few million clones, 80% to 95% seen once. Sequenced material: naive CD4+ T cells from PBMCs. The receptors originated from a man between 18 and 35 years old in good health. Some clones in this sample may be carry-over from other donors' samples. Both conserved end residues are part of each CDR3. The D gene is left open where the match is weak. Expanded clones are given a class, and other clones once, few, many or no size at all.

CDR3nt: TGTGCCTGGAGTAGGGGACAAGAGACCCAGTACTTC
CDR3aa: CAWSRGQETQYF
d_gene: -
v_gene: TRBV30
j_gene: TRBJ2-5
abundance: -

CDR3nt: TGTGCCAGTAGTATAGGTGGTGCCAGCTATGGCTACACCTTC
CDR3aa: CASSIGGASYGYTF
d_gene: -
v_gene: TRBV19
j_gene: TRBJ1-2
abundance: -

CDR3nt: TGTGCCAGCAGCACCATTAGCGGGATTAACACCGGGGAGCTGTTTTTT
CDR3aa: CASSTISGINTGELFF
d_gene: TRBD2
v_gene: TRBV27
j_gene: TRBJ2-2
abundance: -

CDR3nt: TGTGCCAGCAGCGTAATTGGGGGCGAGGAGACCCAGTACTTC
CDR3aa: CASSVIGGEETQYF
d_gene: -
v_gene: TRBV9
j_gene: TRBJ2-5
abundance: -

CDR3nt: TGTGCCAGCAGCCAGCTATCCGGGGCCTCCTACGAGCAGTACTTC
CDR3aa: CASSQLSGASYEQYF
d_gene: -
v_gene: TRBV14
j_gene: TRBJ2-7
abundance: -

CDR3nt: TGTGCCAGCAGCATATGGGACACTGGAGGCTATGGCTACACCTTC
CDR3aa: CASSIWDTGGYGYTF
d_gene: -
v_gene: TRBV5-5
j_gene: TRBJ1-2
abundance: -

CDR3nt: TGTGCCAGCAGTTTATTCCCAGGGACTATAGCGGGAGGAGGGACAGATACGCAGTATTTT
CDR3aa: CASSLFPGTIAGGGTDTQYF
d_gene: TRBD2
v_gene: TRBV28
j_gene: TRBJ2-3
abundance: once

CDR3nt: TGTGCCAGCAGAAGACTAGCGGGAGTAAGGGAGCAGTACTTC
CDR3aa: CASRRLAGVREQYF
d_gene: TRBD2
v_gene: TRBV6-1
j_gene: TRBJ2-7
abundance: -

CDR3nt: TGTGCCAGCAGTTTATCGCTAGCGGGAGGGCGGGACACAGATACGCAGTATTTT
CDR3aa: CASSLSLAGGRDTDTQYF
d_gene: TRBD2
v_gene: TRBV27
j_gene: TRBJ2-3
abundance: -

CDR3nt: TGTGCCAGCAGCCAGGGGTACAGGGTGATTGGCGAGCAGTACTTC
CDR3aa: CASSQGYRVIGEQYF
d_gene: -
v_gene: TRBV6-5
j_gene: TRBJ2-7
abundance: -

CDR3nt: TGTGCCAGCAGTGAGAGATCCTTCCAAGAGACCCAGTACTTC
CDR3aa: CASSERSFQETQYF
d_gene: -
v_gene: TRBV25-1
j_gene: TRBJ2-5
abundance: once

CDR3nt: TGTGCCAGCAGCCAAGATCGCAGGACAGTCTACAATGAGCAGTTCTTC
CDR3aa: CASSQDRRTVYNEQFF
d_gene: -
v_gene: TRBV14
j_gene: TRBJ2-1
abundance: -

CDR3nt: TGTGCCAGCACCGTGGAGTTTTTGACTGAAGCTTTCTTT
CDR3aa: CASTVEFLTEAFF
d_gene: -
v_gene: TRBV6-1
j_gene: TRBJ1-1
abundance: -